The clone carrying this TCR beta chain turned up a few times. As yet, its antigen is unknown. This specimen belongs to a study of post-analysis software for immune sequencing data. Looking at the study overall: The cohort encompassed relapsing-remitting, secondary progressive and progressive-relapsing multiple sclerosis disease courses. General study points: Those with multiple sclerosis, the patient group, showed significantly lower normalized Chao1 diversity than controls. Under F measure analysis, samples from one preparation batch co-clustered strongly.

The TCR beta cDNA libraries contained unique molecular identifiers. A population of roughly 0.9 to 11 million T cells gave rise to about 500,000 cDNA molecules. From the PCR reads, TCRdb called clonotypes with MiXCR, one entry per CDR3 protein. Among roughly 580,000 distinct CDR3 sequences listed, roughly two fifths were seen once. The sample consisted of blood. The sequence came from a girl under 18 with multiple sclerosis.

CDR3 region: CSVEETTLEETQYF. CDR3 nucleotide sequence: TGCAGCGTTGAAGAGACGACATTGGAAGAGACCCAGTACTTC. The chain has TRBV29-1 and TRBJ2-5; D is unclear. The CDR3 loop spans 14 amino acids. CDR1 and CDR2 (germline): SQVTM, ANQGSEA. Trimming shortened V by 0 bases and J by 3 bases, and 11 bases separated the two germline ends.